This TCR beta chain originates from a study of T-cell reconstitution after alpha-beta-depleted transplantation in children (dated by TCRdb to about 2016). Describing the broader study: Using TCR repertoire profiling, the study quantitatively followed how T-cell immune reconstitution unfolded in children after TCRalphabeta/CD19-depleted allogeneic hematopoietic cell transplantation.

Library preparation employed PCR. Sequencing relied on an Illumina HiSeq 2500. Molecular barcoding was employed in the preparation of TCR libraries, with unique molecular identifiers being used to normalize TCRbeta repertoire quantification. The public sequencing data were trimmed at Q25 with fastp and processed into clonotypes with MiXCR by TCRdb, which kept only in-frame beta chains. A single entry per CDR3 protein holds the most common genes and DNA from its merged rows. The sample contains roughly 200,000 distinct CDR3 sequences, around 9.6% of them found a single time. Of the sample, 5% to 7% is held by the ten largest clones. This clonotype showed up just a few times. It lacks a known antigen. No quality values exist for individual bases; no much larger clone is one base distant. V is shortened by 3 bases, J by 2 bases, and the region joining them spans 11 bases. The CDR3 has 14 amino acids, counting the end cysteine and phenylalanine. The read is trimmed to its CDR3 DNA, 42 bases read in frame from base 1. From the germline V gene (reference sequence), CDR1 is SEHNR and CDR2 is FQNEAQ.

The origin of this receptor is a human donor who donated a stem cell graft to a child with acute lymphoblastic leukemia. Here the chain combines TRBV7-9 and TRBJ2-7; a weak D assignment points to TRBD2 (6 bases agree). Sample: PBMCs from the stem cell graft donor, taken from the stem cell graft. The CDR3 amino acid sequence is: CASSFGEVTYEQYF. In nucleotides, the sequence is TGTGCCAGCAGCTTTGGGGAGGTAACCTACGAGCAGTACTTC.